This T cell receptor beta chain was sequenced in a study of beta chain features in type 1 diabetes. Study-wide results and limits: There were fewer insertions and more deletions at the VDJ junctions of type 1 diabetes patients. Naive, central memory and Treg TCRB repertoires seemed to resemble each other more closely in patients than they did in healthy donors. In all four CD4+ subsets, TCRB CDR3 length was significantly, moderately reduced in type 1 diabetes.

Trimming removed 7 bases at V and 1 base at J, with 7 bases between. The CDR3 consists of 11 residues. Germline V gives CDR1 DFQATT, CDR2 SNEGSKA (reference sequence). Notes on this clone: Its antigen is as yet unknown.

The investigators reverse transcribed all of the isolated RNA, so they sequenced expressed TCRB transcripts. Profiled with immunoSEQ multiplex PCR; TCRdb holds only in-frame clones, not every one. In the table there are approximately 470,000 clones, roughly 30% of which are singletons. This receptor was taken from a man younger than 30 in good health. The chain couples TRBV20-1 to TRBJ2-5, with D possibly being TRBD2 (6 bases). Material: naive CD4+ T cells from blood. This CDR3 is CSGGLQETQYF. DNA of the CDR3: TGCAGTGGGGGACTCCAAGAGACCCAGTACTTC.